This T cell receptor (beta chain) was sequenced in a study of blood T cells in healthy people across ages. V was shortened by 1 base and J by 3 bases, with 13 bases between the two germline ends. The length of the CDR3 is 15 residues. CDR1 MNHEY and CDR2 SVGAGI come from the germline V gene. A second PCR, run for roughly 7 to 12 cycles, used a sample-barcoded 5' primer plus a J-beta primer mix. A single record per CDR3 protein comes from TCRdb applying MiXCR to the 5' RACE reads. The data show about 2 million distinct CDR3 sequences, about 50% seen once. Sequenced sample: blood. This clonotype originated in a woman in her thirties or forties in good health. V usage is TRBV6-5 and J usage is TRBJ2-7; D unclear. CDR3 residues: CASSYLPRNSYEQYF. CDR3 in DNA: TGTGCCAGCAGTTACTTGCCGAGAAACAGCTACGAGCAGTACTTC.